These 30 T cell receptor beta chains were sequenced from one sample in a study of blood T cell repertoires in COVID-19. Clones were sequenced by immunoSEQ multiplex PCR, and TCRdb holds only the in-frame ones, with some missing. The table lists roughly 30,000 clones, approximately 80% of them singletons, with 7.4% in the top ten. What was sequenced was peripheral blood. These receptors were taken from a woman between 55 and 75 years old with acute or convalescent COVID-19.

The V and J genes are TRBV11-1 and TRBJ2-1; maybe TRBD1 (6 bases). The CDR3 contains 16 residues. The germline gives CDR1 SGHAT, CDR2 FQDESV (reference sequence). The germline V and J ends were trimmed by 5 bases and 4 bases, with 18 bases remaining between them. CDR3 bases: TGTGCCAGCAGCCGGGGCGGACAGACCCGATACAATGAGCAGTTCTTC. This gives the protein CASSRGGQTRYNEQFF.

The J gene is TRBJ2-3, the V gene TRBV29-1, with a weak D call TRBD2 (6 bases). Germline CDR1 is SQVTM and CDR2 is ANQGSEA. The length of the CDR3 is 16 residues. The V gene lost 6 bases and the J gene lost 2 bases, with 21 bases spanning the gap. DNA of the CDR3: TGCAGCGTCCGGAAAACCGGGGGTGGGTTCACAGATACGCAGTATTTT. Amino acid sequence: CSVRKTGGGFTDTQYF.

The chain has TRBV7-6 and TRBJ2-5; D may be TRBD1 (6 bases). The V gene lost 3 bases and the J gene lost 2 bases, with 13 bases spanning the gap. The CDR3 extends over 15 amino acids. From germline, CDR1 is SGHVS and CDR2 FNYEAQ. The CDR3 spells CASSFHITGQETQYF. The DNA for the CDR3 is TGTGCCAGCAGCTTTCACATCACAGGGCAAGAGACCCAGTACTTC.

This clone is medium-sized by share. This sequence joins TRBV9 and TRBJ2-2, with a possible D match to TRBD1 (7 bases). V was pared by 0 bases and J by 6 bases, with 12 bases between. This CDR3 is built from 15 residues. Looked up from germline, CDR1 is SGDLS and CDR2 is YYNGEE. CDR3: CASSVGGGGSGELFF. CDR3 nucleotide sequence: TGTGCCAGCAGCGTAGGTGGAGGGGGCTCCGGGGAGCTGTTTTTT. Combining the CDR3 with reference TRBV9 and TRBJ2-2 gives the whole variable domain DSGVTQTPKHLITATGQRVTLRCSPRSGDLSVYWYQQSLDQGLQFLIQYYNGEERAKGNILERFSAQQFPDLHSELNLSSLELGDSALYFCASSVGGGGSGELFFGEGSRLTVL.

In this sample, this clone turned up a few times. The chain uses TRBV5-6 and TRBJ2-7; D may be TRBD1 (6 bases). Germline values: CDR1 SGHDT, CDR2 YYEEEE. CDR3 size: 17 residues. The germline V and J ends were trimmed by 1 base and 6 bases, with 23 bases remaining between them. The CDR3 here is CASSLSEARQGLGEQYF. DNA of the CDR3: TGTGCCAGCAGCTTGAGTGAGGCACGGCAGGGGTTGGGCGAGCAGTACTTC.

The gene calls are TRBV28 and TRBJ1-5; unclear D gene. CDR1 and CDR2 (germline): MDHEN, SYDVKM. The CDR3 is 14 residues long. With 2 bases removed from V and 7 bases from J, the gap between germline ends came to 12 bases. The CDR3 region is CASSLLRVGQPQHF. The CDR3 nucleotides read TGTGCCAGCAGTTTACTCCGGGTTGGCCAGCCCCAGCATTTT.

The chain is built from TRBV10-2 and TRBJ2-1; no clear D gene. The CDR3 is made up of 16 amino acids. V was clipped by 0 bases and J by 5 bases, with 14 bases between them. CDR1 is WSHSY, CDR2 SAAADI, per germline. The CDR3 region has the DNA TGCGCCAGCAGTGAGTCGGTACTCCCTTACGACAATGAGCAGTTCTTC. Amino acid sequence: CASSESVLPYDNEQFF.

This clone was seen only a few times. The chain recombines TRBV10-3 with TRBJ2-6, with D maybe TRBD1 (6 bases). Looked up from germline, CDR1 is ENHRY and CDR2 is SYGVKD. V lost 8 bases, J lost 0 bases, and 8 bases lay in between. This CDR3 region has 14 residues. The CDR3 spells CAIEQGSGANVLTF. For the CDR3, the DNA is TGTGCCATCGAACAGGGCTCTGGGGCCAACGTCCTGACTTTC.

The chain has TRBV6-5 and TRBJ2-7; D is unclear. With 6 bases removed from V and 0 bases from J, the gap between germline ends came to 6 bases. The CDR3 is 12 residues long. Germline-derived CDR1 and CDR2 are MNHEY and SVGAGI. The CDR3 region has the DNA TGTGCCAGCAGAGTCAGCTCCTACGAGCAGTACTTC. It yields the protein CASRVSSYEQYF.

J is TRBJ2-5 and V is TRBV30; D perhaps matches TRBD1 (5 bases). Trimming cost V 8 bases and J 2 bases, with 21 bases left between them. Germline values: CDR1 GTSNPN, CDR2 SVGIG (reference sequence). CDR3 length: 15 amino acids. The CDR3 sequence is CAPPPNRQPQETQYF. The CDR3 bases are TGTGCCCCACCCCCCAATCGACAGCCACAAGAGACCCAGTACTTC.

This chain links TRBV7-2 with TRBJ2-3, with a tentative D call TRBD2 (5 bases). This CDR3 has 17 amino acids. V was clipped by 3 bases and J by 12 bases, with 28 bases between them. Germline V gene data show CDR1 as SGHTA and CDR2 as FQGNSA. CDR3 sequence: CASSFLGRGPIESPQYF. DNA of the CDR3: TGTGCCAGCAGCTTCCTCGGCCGGGGTCCCATAGAGAGCCCCCAGTATTTT.

The gene calls are TRBV12-3 or TRBV12-4 and TRBJ1-5; D not certain. V lost 4 bases, J lost 4 bases, and 8 bases lay in between. There are 13 residues in the CDR3. The CDR3 DNA reads as TGTGCCAGCAGTTCTACGGGAAATCAGCCCCAGCATTTT. Its translation: CASSSTGNQPQHF.

This clone was detected only once. This sequence joins TRBV19 and TRBJ2-5, with a tentative D call TRBD2 (6 bases). V lost 5 bases, J lost 5 bases, and 18 bases lay in between. This CDR3 is 15 amino acids long. CDR1 and CDR2 from the germline V gene are LNHDA and SQIVND (reference sequence). In nucleotides, the CDR3 is TGTGCCAGTAGTCGAAGCCGGGCGGCGGGGGAGACCCAGTACTTC. Encoded protein: CASSRSRAAGETQYF.

This clone was observed a few times. This chain's CDR3 is CASSFERYTEAFF. As DNA, the CDR3 is TGTGCCAGCAGCTTCGAGCGATACACTGAAGCTTTCTTT. The rearrangement links TRBV12-1 to TRBJ1-1. TRBV12-1 is deemed a pseudogene. The CDR3 runs 13 residues.

V is TRBV11-3 and J is TRBJ2-2; TRBD1 matches at 11 bases. Unmatched junction bases numbered 6, after V lost 3 bases and J lost 6 bases. CDR1 and CDR2 from the germline V gene are SGHNT and YENEEA. The CDR3 has 16 amino acids. As DNA, the CDR3 is TGTGCCAGCAGCTTCGGACAGGGGGCGCCCCCCGGGGAGCTGTTTTTT. Translation: CASSFGQGAPPGELFF.

This clone was counted a few times. The gene calls are TRBV18 and TRBJ1-2; tentatively, D is TRBD1 (6 bases). Trimming removed 0 bases from V and 7 bases from J, with 15 bases in between. CDR1 is KGHSH and CDR2 is LQKENI in the germline V gene. The CDR3 covers 15 residues. CDR3 sequence: CASSPPRTGIGGYTF. In nucleotides, the CDR3 is TGTGCCAGCTCACCACCGAGAACAGGGATCGGTGGCTACACCTTC. The whole variable domain, filled in from reference TRBV18 and TRBJ1-2, reads NAGVMQNPRHLVRRRGQEARLRCSPMKGHSHVYWYRQLPEEGLKFMVYLQKENIIDESGMPKERFSAEFPKEGPSILRIQQVVRGDSAAYFCASSPPRTGIGGYTFGSGTRLTVV.

The chain has TRBV9 and TRBJ1-3; 11 nucleotides agree with TRBD1. The length of the CDR3 is 14 residues. The V gene end was trimmed by 4 bases and the J gene end by 8 bases; junction bases not matched to a gene: 5. Germline-derived CDR1 and CDR2 are SGDLS and YYNGEE. The CDR3 nucleotides are TGTGCCAGCAGCCCCGGACAGGGGGCCTACACCATATATTTT. Protein sequence: CASSPGQGAYTIYF.

This clone turned up a few times. The CDR3 DNA reads as TGTGCCAGCAGCTGGTCGCTTAGCGGAAGCTCCTACGAGCAGTACTTC. Its protein is CASSWSLSGSSYEQYF. The chain links TRBV7-6 to TRBJ2-7; perhaps TRBD2 as D (6 bases). Germline V gene lookup returns CDR1 SGHVS and CDR2 FNYEAQ. The CDR3 is 16 residues long. Trimming took 4 bases from V and 0 from J, leaving 16 bases between them.

The chain uses TRBV19 and TRBJ1-1; 9 bases line up with TRBD1. V shed 4 bases, J shed 5 bases, and the junction held 5 bases outside the gene matches. The CDR3 is made up of 14 amino acids. CDR1 is LNHDA and CDR2 is SQIVND in the germline V gene (reference sequence). The CDR3 sequence: CASSRTGVWTEAFF. The CDR3 DNA sequence: TGTGCCAGTAGTAGGACAGGGGTGTGGACTGAAGCTTTCTTT.

The chain has TRBV2 and TRBJ1-1; D remains ambiguous. Germline CDR1 is SNHLY and CDR2 is FYNNEI. CDR3 length: 14 residues. Trimming removed 7 bases at V and 2 bases at J, with 14 bases between. The CDR3 loop is CASTLTRRNTEAFF. DNA of the CDR3: TGTGCCAGCACGTTGACAAGACGAAACACTGAAGCTTTCTTT. Complete variable domain (other parts from reference TRBV2 and TRBJ1-1): EPEVTQTPSHQVTQMGQEVILRCVPISNHLYFYWYRQILGQKVEFLVSFYNNEISEKSEIFDDQFSVERPDGSNFTLKIRSTKLEDSAMYFCASTLTRRNTEAFFGQGTRLTVV.

CDR3 amino acids: CASSRDRVDGYTF. The DNA of the CDR3 is TGTGCCAGCAGCCGGGACAGGGTAGATGGCTACACCTTC. The V gene is TRBV3-1 (or the pseudogene TRBV3-2), the J gene TRBJ1-2, with 9 bases aligning to TRBD1. The ends lost 4 bases at V and 6 bases at J; junction bases unmatched: 3. The CDR3 totals 13 residues. CDR1 is LGHDT, CDR2 YNNKEL, per germline (reference sequence).

This rearrangement joins TRBV7-9 to TRBJ1-2; D is possibly TRBD1 (6 bases). Per germline, CDR1 SEHNR and CDR2 FQNEAQ (reference sequence). CDR3 length equals 13 residues. Trimming took off 6 bases at V and 1 base at J, with 9 bases between the two ends. CDR3 bases: TGTGCCAGCAGTCAGGACAGTAACTATGGCTACACCTTC. It yields the protein CASSQDSNYGYTF.

This clone is medium-sized within its sample. The rearrangement links TRBV6-5 to TRBJ1-3; 11 bases map to TRBD1. Germline CDR1 and CDR2: MNHEY and SVGAGI. J gave up 4 bases and V 5 bases, and 4 bases lay outside the gene matches. The CDR3 runs to 15 residues. CDR3 loop: CASSLGTGGGNTIYF. The DNA for the CDR3 is TGTGCCAGCAGTCTAGGGACAGGGGGAGGAAACACCATATATTTT.

The genes are TRBV7-8 and TRBJ2-7, with D unclear. The CDR3 is made up of 16 amino acids. Germline values: CDR1 SGHVS, CDR2 FQNEAQ. The V and J ends lost 5 bases and 0 bases respectively, with 17 bases between them. The DNA of the CDR3 is TGTGCCAGCAGCCCCGTCTCCGAGACAAACTCCTACGAGCAGTACTTC. Amino acids: CASSPVSETNSYEQYF.

This clone came up a few times. V usage is TRBV28 and J usage is TRBJ1-5; D not resolved. Trimming left V 6 bases short and J 1 base short, with 4 bases between. The germline gives CDR1 MDHEN, CDR2 SYDVKM. This CDR3 is built from 12 residues. Here the CDR3 DNA reads TGTGCCAGCAGCGGGAGCAATCAGCCCCAGCATTTT. Translated: CASSGSNQPQHF.

This rearrangement joins TRBV7-3 to TRBJ2-7, with 7 nucleotides matching TRBD1. V trimming: 0 bases; J trimming: 1 base; junction bases outside the gene matches: 3. Germline loops: CDR1 SGHTA, CDR2 FQGTGA. The CDR3 totals 15 residues. The CDR3 DNA follows: TGTGCCAGCAGCTTAACGACAGGGTCATCCTACGAGCAGTACTTC. Amino acid sequence: CASSLTTGSSYEQYF.

This clone was detected only a few times. The chain has TRBV10-2 and TRBJ2-7, with D maybe TRBD2 (6 bases). Germline V gene data show CDR1 as WSHSY and CDR2 as SAAADI. The CDR3 is 14 residues long. The V and J ends lost 6 bases and 0 bases respectively, with 12 bases between them. This chain's CDR3 is CASRDLRGSYEQYF. In DNA, the CDR3 is TGCGCCAGCAGAGACTTGCGGGGCTCCTACGAGCAGTACTTC.

This chain links TRBV28 with TRBJ2-3; 15 bases match TRBD2. Germline lookup yields CDR1 MDHEN and CDR2 SYDVKM. The J segment lost 4 bases and the V segment lost 8 bases, leaving 10 bases of the junction unmatched. CDR3 length equals 17 residues. The CDR3 loop reads CASSRGLAGGWADTQYF. CDR3 nucleotides: TGTGCCAGCTCCCGGGGACTAGCGGGGGGTTGGGCAGATACGCAGTATTTT.

The genes are TRBV2 and TRBJ2-6, with TRBD2 matching over 9 bases. Germline loops: CDR1 SNHLY, CDR2 FYNNEI. The ends lost 4 bases at V and 0 bases at J; junction bases unmatched: 7. The CDR3 covers 18 residues. The CDR3 DNA reads TGTGCCAGCAGTGGCATCCTAGCGGGACTCTCTGGGGCCAACGTCCTGACTTTC. It translates to CASSGILAGLSGANVLTF.

The V call is TRBV11-3, the J call TRBJ2-3; the match to TRBD2 covers 7 bases. The CDR3 runs to 13 residues. Germline assignment: CDR1 SGHNT and CDR2 YENEEA. Germline trimming cut 5 bases from V and 6 bases from J; bases unmatched to any gene: 5. The CDR3 here is CASSPPSGDTQYF. The CDR3 nucleotides read TGTGCCAGCAGCCCTCCTAGCGGTGATACGCAGTATTTT. The entire variable domain, with the rest obtained from reference TRBV11-3 and TRBJ2-3, is as follows: EAGVVQSPRYKIIEKKQPVAFWCNPISGHNTLYWYLQNLGQGPELLIRYENEEAVDDSQLPKDRFSAERLKGVDSTLKIQPAELGDSAVYLCASSPPSGDTQYFGPGTRLTVL.